This is a list of T cell receptor beta chains from one sample in a study of cytomegalovirus exposure and HLA in healthy donors. The table came from immunoSEQ multiplex PCR; TCRdb's copy has only in-frame clones and leaves some out. The repertoire holds 200,000 to 250,000 clones, with almost 90% as singletons. Sequencing input: PBMCs. All receptors come from a woman under 30 in good health and CMV-seronegative. Both conserved end residues are part of each CDR3. D genes are given only for firm matches.

CDR3: CASSHTYGPNYGYTF
D: NA
J: TRBJ1-2
V: TRBV4-2

CDR3: CASSLGASSNQPQHF
D: NA
J: TRBJ1-5
V: TRBV28

CDR3: CASSGEIGQVLTGELFF
D: NA
J: TRBJ2-2
V: TRBV27

CDR3: CASSPAGLAGGELFF
D: TRBD2
J: TRBJ2-2
V: TRBV5-1

CDR3: CASSLDLRSEQYF
D: NA
J: TRBJ2-7
V: TRBV11-3

CDR3: CASSQGLLAGGSGQFF
D: TRBD2
J: TRBJ2-1
V: TRBV4-3

CDR3: CASSLDEEYTQYF
D: NA
J: TRBJ2-3
V: TRBV5-1

CDR3: CASGPGEQDPSTDTQYF
D: NA
J: TRBJ2-3
V: TRBV12-5

CDR3: CAISERWSGGTYEQYF
D: TRBD2
J: TRBJ2-7
V: TRBV10-3

CDR3: CASSTSSWGVVGGELFF
D: NA
J: TRBJ2-2
V: TRBV27

CDR3: CSVRTGLAVSTDTQYF
D: TRBD2
J: TRBJ2-3
V: TRBV29-1

CDR3: CASSLNSLTDTQYF
D: NA
J: TRBJ2-3
V: TRBV7-9

CDR3: CASSNRGLLETQYF
D: TRBD1
J: TRBJ2-5
V: TRBV28

CDR3: CASSQGKGPARYNEQFF
D: NA
J: TRBJ2-1
V: TRBV4-3

CDR3: CASSQDLGPGHLFF
D: NA
J: TRBJ1-4
V: TRBV14

CDR3: CASSRLAGVRRDYEQYF
D: TRBD2
J: TRBJ2-7
V: TRBV7-6

CDR3: CASSSDRISGNTIYF
D: NA
J: TRBJ1-3
V: TRBV5-1

CDR3: CASSQGMGANGYTF
D: NA
J: TRBJ1-2
V: TRBV4-1

CDR3: CAWSLEGAGGYTF
D: TRBD1
J: TRBJ1-2
V: TRBV30

CDR3: CSSSSFPRQVEQFF
D: NA
J: TRBJ2-1
V: TRBV29-1

CDR3: CASSLGQPDEQFF
D: NA
J: TRBJ2-1
V: TRBV27

CDR3: CAWSGRSGSSYEQYF
D: TRBD2
J: TRBJ2-7
V: TRBV30

CDR3: CASSLRVNQPQHF
D: NA
J: TRBJ1-5
V: TRBV7-2

CDR3: CASSQVTDRAAEKLFF
D: TRBD1
J: TRBJ1-4
V: TRBV14

CDR3: CASSIVRDQPQHF
D: NA
J: TRBJ1-5
V: TRBV19

CDR3: CASSFGQVKLYEQFF
D: TRBD1
J: TRBJ2-1
V: TRBV27

CDR3: CASRFPGTGGAGAFF
D: TRBD1
J: TRBJ1-1
V: TRBV28

CDR3: CASSRRETQETQYF
D: NA
J: TRBJ2-5
V: TRBV28

CDR3: CASRVYGNQPQHF
D: NA
J: TRBJ1-5
V: TRBV6-1

CDR3: CASSPTGGARQPQHF
D: TRBD1
J: TRBJ1-5
V: TRBV18

CDR3: CASSLYHVSSGNNEQFF
D: TRBD2
J: TRBJ2-1
V: TRBV7-6

CDR3: CASSPSTSGRQETQYF
D: TRBD2
J: TRBJ2-5
V: TRBV5-1

CDR3: CSVSSGGDTQYF
D: TRBD2
J: TRBJ2-3
V: TRBV29-1

CDR3: CASSGGTSKNIQYF
D: TRBD2
J: TRBJ2-4
V: TRBV19

CDR3: CASSSAVPVKRTTTYGYTF
D: NA
J: TRBJ1-2
V: TRBV7-2

CDR3: CASSQELGLGSDTQYF
D: NA
J: TRBJ2-3
V: TRBV5-4

CDR3: CASGVFSYNEQFF
D: NA
J: TRBJ2-1
V: TRBV11-2

CDR3: CASSLGTGQRGQPQHF
D: NA
J: TRBJ1-5
V: TRBV7-9

CDR3: CASSLDSSTDTQYF
D: NA
J: TRBJ2-3
V: TRBV5-4

CDR3: CASSLQQGWTGELFF
D: NA
J: TRBJ2-2
V: TRBV5-6

CDR3: CSAGTGTNTEAFF
D: TRBD1
J: TRBJ1-1
V: TRBV29-1

CDR3: CASSNQGLPAEAFF
D: NA
J: TRBJ1-1
V: TRBV27

CDR3: CSVGAGFTDTQYF
D: TRBD2
J: TRBJ2-3
V: TRBV29-1

CDR3: CASSFDPPGWYEQFF
D: NA
J: TRBJ2-1
V: TRBV28

CDR3: CASSWGVENIQYF
D: NA
J: TRBJ2-4
V: TRBV7-2

CDR3: CASSFGQGDGNTIYF
D: TRBD1
J: TRBJ1-3
V: TRBV19

CDR3: CASSLSTQGETQYF
D: NA
J: TRBJ2-5
V: TRBV27

CDR3: CASRTDRSQAFF
D: NA
J: TRBJ1-1
V: TRBV2

CDR3: CASRPGQSQETQYF
D: TRBD1
J: TRBJ2-5
V: TRBV6-5

CDR3: CSVVLGTVETQYF
D: NA
J: TRBJ2-5
V: TRBV29-1

CDR3: CASGTSEIYEQYF
D: TRBD2
J: TRBJ2-7
V: TRBV27

CDR3: CASSLYGGGGYNEQFF
D: NA
J: TRBJ2-1
V: TRBV7-2

CDR3: CASSPGGGEAFF
D: NA
J: TRBJ1-1
V: TRBV7-9

CDR3: CASTPRTGGTGELFF
D: TRBD1
J: TRBJ2-2
V: TRBV28

CDR3: CATSLTLAVEQYF
D: TRBD2
J: TRBJ2-7
V: TRBV6-1

CDR3: CASSPAGEVREKLFF
D: NA
J: TRBJ1-4
V: TRBV27

CDR3: CASSLMTRFADTQYF
D: NA
J: TRBJ2-3
V: TRBV28

CDR3: CSVEDGLDTQYF
D: NA
J: TRBJ2-3
V: TRBV29-1

CDR3: CASSMSGRTDTQYF
D: NA
J: TRBJ2-3
V: TRBV2

CDR3: CASKSFRTGLNTEAFF
D: TRBD1
J: TRBJ1-1
V: TRBV27